In this sample, the clone carrying this TCR beta chain turned up a few times. No antigen is known for it. This sample stems from a study of human T cells and chemical hapten exposure. Study results and limitations: No change in TCRs above 1 in 1000 frequency was produced by DPC sensitization. Expanded TCR counts at PT1 went up together with patch test score, a positive correlation.

MiXCR, applied by TCRdb to the RACE reads, yields one record per CDR3 protein. The table shows around 110,000 distinct CDR3 sequences, with around an eighth occurring only once. Specified time point: patch test 1, 2 weeks after DPC sensitization. The treatment here: therapeutic diphenylcyclopropenone sensitization with weekly scalp DPC. Germline V CDR1 and CDR2: SGHRS, YFSETQ. Deletions cut 2 bases from V and 8 bases from J, with 16 bases between. The CDR3 runs 15 residues. The chain recombines TRBV5-1 with TRBJ1-4; D remains ambiguous. The sequence was collected from a woman in her 50s with alopecia areata. Some clones in this sample may be carry-over from other donors' samples. This specimen was whole blood, taken in connection with sensitization to the hapten diphenylcyclopropenone (DPC). The CDR3 loop is CASSFGSAVREKLFF. CDR3 nucleotide sequence: TGCGCCAGCAGCTTCGGTTCTGCGGTGAGAGAAAAACTGTTTTTT.